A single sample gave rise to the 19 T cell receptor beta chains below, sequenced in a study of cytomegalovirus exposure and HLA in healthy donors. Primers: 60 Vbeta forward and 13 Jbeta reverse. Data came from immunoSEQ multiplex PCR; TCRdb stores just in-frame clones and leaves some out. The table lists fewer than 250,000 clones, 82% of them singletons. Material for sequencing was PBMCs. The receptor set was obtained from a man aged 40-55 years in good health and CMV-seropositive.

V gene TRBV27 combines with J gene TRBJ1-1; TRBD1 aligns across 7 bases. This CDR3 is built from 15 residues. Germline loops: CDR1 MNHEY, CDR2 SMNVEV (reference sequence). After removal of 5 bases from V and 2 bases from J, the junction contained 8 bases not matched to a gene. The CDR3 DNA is TGTGCCAGCAGTATTACAGGGGTGGTAAACACTGAAGCTTTCTTT. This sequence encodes CASSITGVVNTEAFF.

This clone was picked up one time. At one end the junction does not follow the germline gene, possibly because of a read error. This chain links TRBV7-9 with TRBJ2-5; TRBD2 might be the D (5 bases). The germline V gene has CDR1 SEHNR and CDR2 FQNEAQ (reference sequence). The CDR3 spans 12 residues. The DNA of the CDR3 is TGTTCCAGCCACGGGATGGGGGAGACCCAGTACTTC. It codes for CSSHGMGETQYF. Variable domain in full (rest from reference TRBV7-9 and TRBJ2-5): DTGVSQNPRHKITKRGQNVTFRCDPISEHNRLYWYRQTLGQGPEFLTYFQNEAQLEKSRLLSDRFSAERPKGSFSTLEIQRTEQGDSAMYLCSSHGMGETQYFGPGTRLLVL.

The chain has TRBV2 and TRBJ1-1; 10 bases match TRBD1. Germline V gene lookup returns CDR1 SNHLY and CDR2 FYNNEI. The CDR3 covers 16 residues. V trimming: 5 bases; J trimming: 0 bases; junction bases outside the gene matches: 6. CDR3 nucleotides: TGTGCCAGCAGTCAAAGACAGGGGGCTGTGAACACTGAAGCTTTCTTT. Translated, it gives CASSQRQGAVNTEAFF.

CDR3 sequence (DNA): TGTGCCATCAGTGAGAGATGGACTCTCGGTGGCTACACCTTC. It translates to CAISERWTLGGYTF. V is TRBV10-3 and J is TRBJ1-2; no clear D gene. The CDR3 loop spans 14 amino acids. Germline-derived CDR1 and CDR2 are ENHRY and SYGVKD. The ends were cut back, 2 bases at V and 7 bases at J, with 14 bases in the middle.

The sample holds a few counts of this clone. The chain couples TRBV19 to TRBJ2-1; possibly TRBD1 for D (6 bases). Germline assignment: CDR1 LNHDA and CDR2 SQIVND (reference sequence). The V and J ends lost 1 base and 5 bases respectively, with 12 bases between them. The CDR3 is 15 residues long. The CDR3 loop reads CASSIVGGGHNEQFF. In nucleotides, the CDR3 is TGTGCCAGTAGTATAGTGGGTGGGGGCCACAATGAGCAGTTCTTC.

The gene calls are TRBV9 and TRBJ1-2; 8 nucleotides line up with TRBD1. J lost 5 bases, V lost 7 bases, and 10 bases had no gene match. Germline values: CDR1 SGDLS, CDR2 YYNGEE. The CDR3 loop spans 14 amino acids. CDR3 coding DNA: TGTGCCAGCTCCGGGACAGGAGTTGTTTATGGCTACACCTTC. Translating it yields CASSGTGVVYGYTF.

The CDR3 reads CASSYRDKLYTGELFF. CDR3 DNA sequence: TGTGCCAGCAGTTATCGGGACAAACTTTACACCGGGGAGCTGTTTTTT. The chain has TRBV6-6 and TRBJ2-2, with D possibly matching TRBD1 (6 bases). Germline CDR1 and CDR2: MNHNY and SVGAGI (reference sequence). Trimming left V 3 bases short and J 3 bases short, with 14 bases between. CDR3 length: 16 residues.

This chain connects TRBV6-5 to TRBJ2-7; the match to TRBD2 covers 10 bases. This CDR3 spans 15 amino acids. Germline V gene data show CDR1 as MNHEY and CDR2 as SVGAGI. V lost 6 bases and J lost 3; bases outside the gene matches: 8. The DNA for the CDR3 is TGTGCCAGCAGAAGGCTAGCGGGGGACCACTACGAGCAGTACTTC. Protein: CASRRLAGDHYEQYF.

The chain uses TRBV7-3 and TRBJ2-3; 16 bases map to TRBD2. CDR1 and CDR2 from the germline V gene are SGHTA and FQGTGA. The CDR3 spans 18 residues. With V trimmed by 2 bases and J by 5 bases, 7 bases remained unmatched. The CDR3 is CASSLAGTSGRALDTQYF. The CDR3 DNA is TGTGCCAGCAGCTTAGCCGGGACTAGCGGGAGGGCCTTAGATACGCAGTATTTT.

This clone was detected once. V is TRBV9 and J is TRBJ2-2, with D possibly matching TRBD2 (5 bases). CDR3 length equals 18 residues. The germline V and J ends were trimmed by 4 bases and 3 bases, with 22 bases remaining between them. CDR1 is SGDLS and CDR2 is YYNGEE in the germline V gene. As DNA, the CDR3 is TGTGCCAGCAGCCCCCTAGCACCGGGGTGGGTGGACACCGGGGAGCTGTTTTTT. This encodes CASSPLAPGWVDTGELFF.

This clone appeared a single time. CDR3 in amino acids: CASSPIAGGDEQFF. CDR3 nucleotide sequence: TGTGCCAGCTCACCAATAGCGGGAGGGGATGAGCAGTTCTTC. The V call is TRBV18, the J call TRBJ2-1; the match to TRBD2 covers 11 bases. Germline V gene lookup returns CDR1 KGHSH and CDR2 LQKENI. The V segment lost 2 bases and the J segment 8 bases; nucleotides outside the gene matches: 2. This CDR3 spans 14 amino acids.

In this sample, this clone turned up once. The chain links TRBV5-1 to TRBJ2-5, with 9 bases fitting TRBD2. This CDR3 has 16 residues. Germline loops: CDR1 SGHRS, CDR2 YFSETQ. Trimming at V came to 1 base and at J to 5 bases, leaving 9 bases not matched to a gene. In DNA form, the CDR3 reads TGCGCCAGCAGCTTGTTACTAGCGGGCGAGGGGGAGACCCAGTACTTC. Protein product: CASSLLLAGEGETQYF.

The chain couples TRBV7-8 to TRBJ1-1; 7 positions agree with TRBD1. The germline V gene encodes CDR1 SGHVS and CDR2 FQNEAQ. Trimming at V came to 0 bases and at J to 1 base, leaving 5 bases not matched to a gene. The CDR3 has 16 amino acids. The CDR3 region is CASSLAAGGANTEAFF. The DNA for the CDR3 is TGTGCCAGCAGCTTAGCGGCAGGGGGTGCGAACACTGAAGCTTTCTTT.

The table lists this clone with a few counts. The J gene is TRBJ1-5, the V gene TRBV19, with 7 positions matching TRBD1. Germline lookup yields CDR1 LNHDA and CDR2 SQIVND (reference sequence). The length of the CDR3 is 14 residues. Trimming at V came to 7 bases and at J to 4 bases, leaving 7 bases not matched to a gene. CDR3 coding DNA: TGTGCCAGTAACCCCGGGACAGCTAATCAGCCCCAGCATTTT. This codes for CASNPGTANQPQHF.

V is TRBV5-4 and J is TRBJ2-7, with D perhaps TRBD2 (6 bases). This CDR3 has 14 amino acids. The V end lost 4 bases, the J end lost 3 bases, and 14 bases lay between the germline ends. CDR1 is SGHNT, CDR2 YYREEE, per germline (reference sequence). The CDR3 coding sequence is TGTGCCAGCAGCACTGCGGGATCCTACTACGAGCAGTACGTC. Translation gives CASSTAGSYYEQYV.

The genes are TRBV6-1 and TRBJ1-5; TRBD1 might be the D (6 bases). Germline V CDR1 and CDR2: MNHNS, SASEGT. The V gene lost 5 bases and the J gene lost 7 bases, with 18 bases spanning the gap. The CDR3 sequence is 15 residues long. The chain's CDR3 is CASSLTIGGPQPQHF. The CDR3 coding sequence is TGTGCCAGCAGTCTGACCATCGGGGGGCCACAGCCCCAGCATTTT.

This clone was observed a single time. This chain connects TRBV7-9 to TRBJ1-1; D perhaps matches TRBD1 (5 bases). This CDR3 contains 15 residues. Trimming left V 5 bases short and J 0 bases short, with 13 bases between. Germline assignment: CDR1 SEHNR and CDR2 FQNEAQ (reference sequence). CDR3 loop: CASSPRQRMNTEAFF. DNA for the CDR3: TGTGCCAGCAGCCCCAGACAGAGGATGAACACTGAAGCTTTCTTT.

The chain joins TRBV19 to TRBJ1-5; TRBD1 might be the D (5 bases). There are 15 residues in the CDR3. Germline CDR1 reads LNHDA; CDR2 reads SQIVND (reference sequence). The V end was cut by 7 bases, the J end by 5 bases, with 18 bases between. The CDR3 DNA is TGTGCCAGTACCAGCTGGGGGGGGGAGGATCAGCCCCAGCATTTT. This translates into CASTSWGGEDQPQHF.

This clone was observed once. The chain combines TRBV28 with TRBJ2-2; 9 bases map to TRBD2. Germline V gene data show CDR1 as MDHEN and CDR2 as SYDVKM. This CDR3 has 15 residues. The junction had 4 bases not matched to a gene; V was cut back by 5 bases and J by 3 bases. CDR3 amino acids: CASSHSGRDTGELFF. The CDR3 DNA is TGTGCCAGCAGTCATAGCGGGAGAGACACCGGGGAGCTGTTTTTT.